Below, 27 T cell receptor beta chains from the same sample are listed, as sequenced in a study of CD8 T cells in ankylosing spondylitis listed by TCRdb under 2017. Study-wide conclusions, independent of this receptor: A TCR beta motif made up of several highly homologous amino acid variants appeared to be characteristic of blood from ankylosing spondylitis patients.

Preparation of the library involved 5' RACE. These reads were obtained on an Illumina HiSeq 2500. TCRdb itself trimmed the public reads at Q25 with fastp, ran MiXCR and retained productive beta chains. CDR3 protein sequences are deduplicated, and each keeps its most common genes and DNA. This sample lists around 490,000 distinct CDR3 sequences; roughly 5.3% were detected once. The top ten hold 3.5% of the sample. Their antigen targets remain unknown. The sample taken for sequencing was blood, either unsorted or a sorted T cell fraction (not recorded which). These receptors all come from a male donor with ankylosing spondylitis.

This clonotype was seen at least ten times. V and J are TRBV20-1 and TRBJ2-3; D gene uncertain. Germline CDR1 DFQATT, CDR2 SNEGSKA (reference sequence). The V and J ends lost 3 bases and 6 bases respectively, with 16 bases between them. This CDR3 comprises 14 residues. CDR3 bases: TGCAGTGCTAGTAAAGACCGAATAGGGGATACGCAGTATTTT. This translates into CSASKDRIGDTQYF.

This clonotype has a count of ten or more. The chain combines TRBV11-2 with TRBJ1-1, with D unclear. Per germline, CDR1 SGHAT and CDR2 FQNNGV. V was pared by 5 bases and J by 10 bases, with 14 bases between. The CDR3 loop spans 12 amino acids. CDR3 sequence: CASSPAGRVAFF. The CDR3 DNA reads as TGTGCCAGCAGCCCGGCTGGGAGGGTAGCTTTCTTT. Full variable domain (remainder filled in from reference TRBV11-2 and TRBJ1-1): EAGVAQSPRYKIIEKRQSVAFWCNPISGHATLYWYQQILGQGPKLLIQFQNNGVVDDSQLPKDRFSAERLKGVDSTLKIQPAKLEDSAVYLCASSPAGRVAFFGQGTRLTVV.

This clonotype was observed at least ten times. The gene calls are TRBV5-1 and TRBJ2-1, with 13 bases fitting TRBD2. The J segment lost 8 bases and the V segment lost 3 bases, leaving 5 bases of the junction unmatched. Germline V gene lookup returns CDR1 SGHRS and CDR2 YFSETQ. The CDR3 contains 15 residues. The CDR3 here is CASSSGLAGNYEQFF. As DNA, the CDR3 is TGCGCCAGCAGCTCGGGACTAGCGGGGAACTATGAGCAGTTCTTC.

This clonotype came up many times. The rearrangement joins TRBV20-1 to TRBJ2-2; 8 bases are shared with TRBD2. Germline V gene sequence: CDR1 DFQATT, CDR2 SNEGSKA (reference sequence). The V segment lost 3 bases and the J segment 6 bases; nucleotides outside the gene matches: 6. The CDR3 totals 14 residues. CDR3 in amino acids: CSARGTRSSGELFF. CDR3 bases: TGCAGTGCTAGGGGGACTAGGTCCTCCGGGGAGCTGTTTTTT.

This clonotype was recorded many times. The chain employs TRBV20-1 and TRBJ1-2; D call uncertain. The V gene's germline CDR1 is DFQATT and CDR2 SNEGSKA (reference sequence). The CDR3 is 13 amino acids. The germline V and J ends were trimmed by 5 bases and 2 bases, with 12 bases remaining between them. CDR3 protein: CSAPTRPNYGYTF. CDR3 sequence (DNA): TGCAGTGCTCCCACTAGGCCCAACTATGGCTACACCTTC.

DNA of the CDR3: TGTGCCAGCAGATCTCGGACCAATGAGCAGTTCTTC. As protein: CASRSRTNEQFF. The rearrangement joins TRBV6-2 or TRBV6-3 to TRBJ2-1; D uncertain. This CDR3 spans 12 amino acids. Trimming left V 6 bases short and J 6 bases short, with 9 bases between. The germline gives CDR1 MNHEY, CDR2 SVGEGT.

This clonotype was seen more than once but under ten times. The chain couples TRBV20-1 to TRBJ2-2; TRBD2 agrees at 11 bases. The CDR3 has 19 residues. The V segment lost 1 base and the J segment 2 bases; nucleotides outside the gene matches: 12. CDR1 is DFQATT, CDR2 SNEGSKA, per germline (reference sequence). CDR3: CSARGRDTSGSINTGELFF. The DNA of the CDR3 is TGCAGTGCTAGAGGAAGAGATACTAGCGGGAGTATAAACACCGGGGAGCTGTTTTTT.

This chain uses TRBV24-1 with TRBJ2-1; possibly TRBD1 for D (5 bases). Germline loops: CDR1 KGHDR, CDR2 SFDVKD. The V end was cut by 1 base, the J end by 5 bases, with 8 bases between. This CDR3 has 14 residues. The CDR3 region is CATSDLRTNNEQFF. CDR3 nucleotides: TGTGCCACCAGTGATTTAAGGACAAACAATGAGCAGTTCTTC.

The sample holds many counts of this clonotype. The CDR3 DNA is TGCAGTGCTTCCCGGGACAGCCTCTACGAGCAGTACTTC. Translating gives CSASRDSLYEQYF. This chain joins TRBV20-1 and TRBJ2-7; 7 positions match TRBD1. V lost 5 bases, J lost 3 bases, and 7 bases stayed unmatched. The germline V gene has CDR1 DFQATT and CDR2 SNEGSKA (reference sequence). CDR3 length equals 13 residues.

This clonotype came up many times. The chain is built from TRBV29-1 and TRBJ2-1; 10 nucleotides line up with TRBD1. J was trimmed by 8 bases and V by 5 bases; bases with no gene match: 15. Per germline, CDR1 SQVTM and CDR2 ANQGSEA. CDR3 length: 16 amino acids. CDR3 loop: CSVSGTGDSGDDEQFF. The CDR3 DNA is TGCAGCGTTTCCGGGACAGGGGATAGCGGGGACGATGAGCAGTTCTTC.

In regard to this clonotype: A much larger clone lies a single base off, so this may be a read error. Lacking the conserved final phenylalanine or tryptophan, this CDR3 likely reflects a read error. V usage is TRBV20-1 and J usage is TRBJ2-1, with unresolved D. The CDR3 is 10 amino acids. V was trimmed by 3 bases and J by 13 bases, leaving 10 bases between them. Germline CDR1 DFQATT, CDR2 SNEGSKA (reference sequence). CDR3 bases: TGCAGTGCTAGTCTTTATTATCAGTTCTCC. Its translation is CSASLYYQFS.

In its sample, this clonotype was seen a few times. V usage is TRBV20-1 and J usage is TRBJ2-1; TRBD2 is a possible D gene (6 bases). Germline V gene data show CDR1 as DFQATT and CDR2 as SNEGSKA (reference sequence). This CDR3 has 14 amino acids. Trimming removed 1 base at V and 5 bases at J, with 12 bases between. The CDR3, as DNA: TGCAGTGCTAGAGCCGGGACTCAAGACAATGAGCAGTTCTTC. It translates to CSARAGTQDNEQFF.

This clonotype was counted many times. The chain has TRBV29-1 and TRBJ1-2; D is possibly TRBD1 (5 bases). The CDR3 contains 15 residues. V dropped 4 bases and J dropped 0 bases, with 15 bases sitting between them. Germline CDR1 reads SQVTM; CDR2 reads ANQGSEA. For the CDR3, the DNA is TGCAGCGTTGGGGGCTATGGGGCCTCTAACTATGGCTACACCTTC. This gives the protein CSVGGYGASNYGYTF.

In its sample, this clonotype was seen many times. The CDR3 sequence: CSVEDPWGTSGETQYF. In DNA, the CDR3 is TGCAGCGTTGAAGATCCCTGGGGCACCTCGGGAGAGACCCAGTACTTC. The chain combines TRBV29-1 with TRBJ2-5; possible D gene TRBD1, 5 bases. The CDR3 is 16 residues long. In germline, CDR1 is SQVTM, CDR2 ANQGSEA. Trimming took 0 bases from V and 4 from J, leaving 18 bases between them. The entire variable domain, with the rest obtained from reference TRBV29-1 and TRBJ2-5, is as follows: SAVISQKPSRDICQRGTSLTIQCQVDSQVTMMFWYRQQPGQSLTLIATANQGSEATYESGFVIDKFPISRPNLTFSTLTVSNMSPEDSSIYLCSVEDPWGTSGETQYFGPGTRLLVL.

This clonotype was counted at least ten times. V gene TRBV5-1 combines with J gene TRBJ1-1, with D unclear. Germline V gene sequence: CDR1 SGHRS, CDR2 YFSETQ. V was cut by 1 base and J by 2 bases, with 9 bases left in between. This CDR3 has 14 amino acids. Here the CDR3 DNA reads TGCGCCAGCAGCTTGAATGTGGGTAACACTGAAGCTTTCTTT. It yields the protein CASSLNVGNTEAFF. The entire variable domain, with the rest obtained from reference TRBV5-1 and TRBJ1-1, is as follows: KAGVTQTPRYLIKTRGQQVTLSCSPISGHRSVSWYQQTPGQGLQFLFEYFSETQRNKGNFPGRFSGRQFSNSRSEMNVSTLELGDSALYLCASSLNVGNTEAFFGQGTRLTVV.

This clonotype was seen repeatedly, ten times or more. The rearrangement uses TRBV5-1 and TRBJ2-7, with TRBD2 matching 12 bases. The CDR3 contains 15 residues. The germline V gene encodes CDR1 SGHRS and CDR2 YFSETQ. The V and J ends lost 1 base and 5 bases, in that order; junction bases with no gene match: 4. CDR3 in DNA: TGCGCCAGCAGCTTGACTAGCGGGAGGATAAACGAGCAGTACTTC. It codes for CASSLTSGRINEQYF.

This clonotype showed up many times. This chain connects TRBV29-1 to TRBJ1-1, with 8 positions matching TRBD1. In germline, CDR1 is SQVTM, CDR2 ANQGSEA. V trimming: 5 bases; J trimming: 1 base; junction bases outside the gene matches: 3. The CDR3 loop spans 13 amino acids. Here the CDR3 reads CSVRDRTNTEAFF. DNA for the CDR3: TGCAGCGTTAGGGACAGGACGAACACTGAAGCTTTCTTT.

This clonotype has ten or more counts. The V and J genes are TRBV6-2 or TRBV6-3 and TRBJ2-4; D may correspond to TRBD1 or TRBD2 (5 bases each). From germline, CDR1 is MNHEY and CDR2 SVGEGT. The CDR3 consists of 16 residues. Between the trimmed V and J ends, which lost 2 bases and 6 bases, there was a span of 17 bases. The CDR3 nucleotides read TGTGCCAGCAGTTACGGGCCAGGGAGTCGGGTAAACATTCAGTACTTC. It codes for CASSYGPGSRVNIQYF.

This clonotype appeared many times. The rearrangement links TRBV7-9 to TRBJ1-6; 7 bases are a match to TRBD1. The trim removed 11 bases at V and 5 bases at J, leaving 9 bases unmatched. The germline V gene encodes CDR1 SEHNR and CDR2 FQNEAQ (reference sequence). This CDR3 contains 14 residues. CDR3 amino acids: CAGTSGTDNSPLHF. CDR3 bases: TGTGCCGGAACCTCCGGGACAGATAATTCACCCCTCCACTTT. Variable domain in full (rest from reference TRBV7-9 and TRBJ1-6): DTGVSQNPRHKITKRGQNVTFRCDPISEHNRLYWYRQTLGQGPEFLTYFQNEAQLEKSRLLSDRFSAERPKGSFSTLEIQRTEQGDSAMYLCAGTSGTDNSPLHFGNGTRLTVT.

The table lists this clonotype with many counts. The rearrangement uses TRBV15 and TRBJ1-6; 7 bases line up with TRBD1. Germline loops: CDR1 LNHNV, CDR2 YYDKDF (reference sequence). The V segment lost 2 bases and the J segment 7 bases; nucleotides outside the gene matches: 5. This CDR3 has 15 amino acids. The CDR3 protein is CATSRSGTANSPLHF. CDR3 nucleotides: TGTGCCACCAGCAGATCAGGGACAGCCAATTCACCCCTCCACTTT.

V gene TRBV10-1 combines with J gene TRBJ2-1, with TRBD2 matching 12 bases. V was pared by 4 bases and J by 5 bases, with 6 bases of the junction left unmatched. CDR3 size: 16 residues. In germline, CDR1 is WNHNN, CDR2 SYGVQD (reference sequence). CDR3 sequence: CASSATSGRIDNEQFF. DNA of the CDR3: TGCGCCAGCAGTGCTACTAGCGGGAGGATCGACAATGAGCAGTTCTTC.

At least ten counts were recorded for this clonotype. The J gene is TRBJ1-2, the V gene TRBV6-5; D gene ambiguous. Germline V gene sequence: CDR1 MNHEY, CDR2 SVGAGI. V dropped 2 bases and J dropped 3 bases, with 10 bases sitting between them. The CDR3 has 14 residues. CDR3 protein: CASSYVRGYYGYTF. DNA for the CDR3: TGTGCCAGCAGTTACGTTCGGGGTTACTATGGCTACACCTTC.

This clonotype was seen ten or more times. The rearrangement uses TRBV25-1 and TRBJ2-1; the match to TRBD2 covers 7 bases. V gave up 5 bases and J gave up 5 bases; unmatched junction bases: 9. The CDR3 has 15 residues. Germline CDR1 is MGHDK and CDR2 is SYGVNS. Here the CDR3 DNA reads TGTGCCAGCAGTTCCCTTTTGGGGGGGAACAATGAGCAGTTCTTC. It is translated as CASSSLLGGNNEQFF.

This clonotype was picked up many times. The rearrangement links TRBV7-9 to TRBJ2-2; D is perhaps TRBD1 or TRBD2 (5 bases each). Deletions cut 4 bases from V and 0 bases from J, with 15 bases between. This CDR3 region has 17 residues. Germline lookup yields CDR1 SEHNR and CDR2 FQNEAQ (reference sequence). The CDR3 DNA sequence: TGTGCCAGCAGCTCCCTCGGGGCAGGAGCGAACACCGGGGAGCTGTTTTTT. Translating gives CASSSLGAGANTGELFF.

The table lists this clonotype with a few counts. This chain connects TRBV20-1 to TRBJ2-5; the D is unclear. The V and J ends lost 0 bases and 1 base respectively, with 9 bases between them. The germline V gene has CDR1 DFQATT and CDR2 SNEGSKA (reference sequence). The CDR3 extends over 14 amino acids. The CDR3 DNA follows: TGCAGTGCTAGAGATCTGACGGTCCAAGAGACCCAGTACTTC. Translation: CSARDLTVQETQYF.

This chain uses TRBV4-1 with TRBJ1-2, with D possibly being TRBD1 (5 bases). Germline lookup yields CDR1 MGHRA and CDR2 YSYEKL. The CDR3 spans 16 residues. Between the trimmed V and J ends, which lost 4 bases and 8 bases, there was a span of 23 bases. The chain's CDR3 is CASSLTLSGRLEGYTF. The CDR3 DNA reads TGCGCCAGCAGCCTAACGCTATCGGGACGATTGGAGGGCTACACCTTC.

This clonotype was counted ten times or more. This chain connects TRBV7-8 to TRBJ1-2; TRBD1 might be the D (5 bases). The CDR3 extends over 14 amino acids. The germline gives CDR1 SGHVS, CDR2 FQNEAQ. With 9 bases removed from V and 7 bases from J, the gap between germline ends came to 21 bases. The DNA of the CDR3 is TGTGCCAGTTCCCTCGGGGACTTGGTAACTGGCTACACCTTC. Its protein is CASSLGDLVTGYTF. The full variable domain, completed using reference TRBV7-8 and TRBJ1-2, is GAGVSQSPRYKVAKRGQDVALRCDPISGHVSLFWYQQALGQGPEFLTYFQNEAQLDKSGLPSDRFFAERPEGSVSTLKIQRTQQEDSAVYLCASSLGDLVTGYTFGSGTRLTVV.